The T cell receptor (beta chain) under discussion was sequenced for a study of blood T cell repertoires in COVID-19. Trimming left V 6 bases short and J 1 base short, with 12 bases between. Germline loops: CDR1 SGHVS, CDR2 FQNEAQ. This CDR3 comprises 14 residues. Enrolled through a virtual design, the participants were between about 18 and 89 years of age and came from 24 US areas. Resolution of symptoms, clearance, or two negative PCRs was present in recovered Cohort 3 donors. Sequencing was performed with immunoSEQ multiplex PCR; in TCRdb, only in-frame clones are kept and a portion is missing. Of approximately 400,000 clones in the sample, approximately 89% are singletons; the top ten hold 1% to 1.5%.

The receptor comes from a man aged 25 to 40 who had recovered from COVID-19. The rearrangement links TRBV7-8 to TRBJ1-1; D not resolved. The source material was PBMCs or T cells enriched from blood (not recorded which). CDR3 sequence reads: CASSQVSENTEAFF. The CDR3 DNA sequence: TGTGCCAGCAGTCAAGTCAGTGAGAACACTGAAGCTTTCTTT.